This record covers a single T cell receptor (beta chain). The target antigen is unknown. The use of a sample-barcoded 5' primer and a J-beta primer mix characterized a second PCR of about 7 to 12 cycles. A template-switch adaptor with 12 random nucleotides tagged each cDNA molecule. TCRdb redid the calling of the 5' RACE reads with MiXCR, one entry per CDR3 protein. The table has roughly 2 million distinct CDR3 sequences, 40% to 55% seen once; the top ten hold around 2.1%. The data are from a study of blood T cells in healthy people across ages. CDR1 is DFQATT, CDR2 SNEGSKA, per germline (reference sequence). V was trimmed by 1 base and J by 5 bases, leaving 9 bases between them. CDR3 length: 13 residues. Study-wide points: Among T cells, TCR beta diversity per million cells dropped roughly linearly as age rose.

Sequencing was performed on blood. The clonotype comes from a woman between 40 and 50 years old in good health. The rearrangement joins TRBV20-1 to TRBJ1-5; possible D gene TRBD1, 6 bases. The CDR3 spells CSARAGEDQPQHF. The CDR3, as DNA: TGCAGTGCTAGAGCAGGGGAAGATCAGCCCCAGCATTTT.